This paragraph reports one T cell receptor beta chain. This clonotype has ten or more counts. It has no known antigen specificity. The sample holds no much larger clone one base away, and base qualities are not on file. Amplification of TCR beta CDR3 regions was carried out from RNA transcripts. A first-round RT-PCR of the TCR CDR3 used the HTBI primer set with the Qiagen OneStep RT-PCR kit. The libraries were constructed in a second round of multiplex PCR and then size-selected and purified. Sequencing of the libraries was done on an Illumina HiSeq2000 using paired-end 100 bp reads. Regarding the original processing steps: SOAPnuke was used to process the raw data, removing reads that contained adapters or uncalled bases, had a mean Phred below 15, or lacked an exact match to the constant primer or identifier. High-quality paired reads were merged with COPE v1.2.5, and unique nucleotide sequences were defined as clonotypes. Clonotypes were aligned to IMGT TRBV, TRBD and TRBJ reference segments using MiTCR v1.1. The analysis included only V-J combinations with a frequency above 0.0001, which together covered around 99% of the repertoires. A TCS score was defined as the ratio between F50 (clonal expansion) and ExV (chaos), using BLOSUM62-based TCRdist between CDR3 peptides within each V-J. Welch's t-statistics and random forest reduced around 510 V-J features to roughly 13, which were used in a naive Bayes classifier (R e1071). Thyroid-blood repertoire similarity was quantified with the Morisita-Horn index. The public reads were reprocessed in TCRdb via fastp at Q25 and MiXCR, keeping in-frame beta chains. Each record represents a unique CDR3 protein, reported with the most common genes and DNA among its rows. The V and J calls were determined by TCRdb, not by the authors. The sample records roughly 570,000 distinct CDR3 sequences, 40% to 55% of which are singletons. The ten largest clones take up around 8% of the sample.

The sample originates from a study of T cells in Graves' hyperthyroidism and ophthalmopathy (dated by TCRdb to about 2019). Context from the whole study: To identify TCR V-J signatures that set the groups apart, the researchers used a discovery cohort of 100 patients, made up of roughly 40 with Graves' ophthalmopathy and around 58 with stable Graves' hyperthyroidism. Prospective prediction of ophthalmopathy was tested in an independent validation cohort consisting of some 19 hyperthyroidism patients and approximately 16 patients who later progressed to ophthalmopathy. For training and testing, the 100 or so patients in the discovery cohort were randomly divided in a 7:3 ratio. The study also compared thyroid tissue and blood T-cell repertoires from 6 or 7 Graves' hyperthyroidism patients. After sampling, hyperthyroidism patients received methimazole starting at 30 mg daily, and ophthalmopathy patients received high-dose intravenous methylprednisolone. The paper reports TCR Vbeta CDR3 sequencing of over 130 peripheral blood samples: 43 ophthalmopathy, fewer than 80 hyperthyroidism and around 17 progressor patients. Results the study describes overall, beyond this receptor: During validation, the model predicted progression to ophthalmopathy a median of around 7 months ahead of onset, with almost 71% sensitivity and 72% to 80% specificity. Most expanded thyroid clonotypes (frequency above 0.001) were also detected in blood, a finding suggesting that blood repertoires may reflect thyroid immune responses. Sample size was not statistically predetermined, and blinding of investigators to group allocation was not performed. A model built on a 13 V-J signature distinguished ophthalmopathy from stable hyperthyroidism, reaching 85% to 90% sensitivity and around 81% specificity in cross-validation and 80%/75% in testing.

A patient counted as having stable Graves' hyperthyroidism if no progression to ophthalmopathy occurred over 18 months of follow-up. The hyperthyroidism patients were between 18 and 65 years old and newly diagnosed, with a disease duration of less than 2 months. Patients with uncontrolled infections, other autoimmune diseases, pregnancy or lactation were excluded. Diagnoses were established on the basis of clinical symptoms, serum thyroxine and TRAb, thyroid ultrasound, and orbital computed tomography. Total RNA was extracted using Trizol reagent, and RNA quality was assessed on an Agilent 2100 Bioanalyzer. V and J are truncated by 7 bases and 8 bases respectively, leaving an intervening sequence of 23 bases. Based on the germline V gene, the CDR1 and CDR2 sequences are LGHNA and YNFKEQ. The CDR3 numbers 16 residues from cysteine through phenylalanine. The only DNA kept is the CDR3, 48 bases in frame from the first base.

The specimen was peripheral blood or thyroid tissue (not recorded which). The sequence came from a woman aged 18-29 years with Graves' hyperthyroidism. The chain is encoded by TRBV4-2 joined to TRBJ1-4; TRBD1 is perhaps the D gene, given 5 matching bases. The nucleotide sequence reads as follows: TGTGCCAGCACCCCCTGGGTAGGGGAGGATACCGAAAAACTGTTTTTT. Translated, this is CASTPWVGEDTEKLFF.